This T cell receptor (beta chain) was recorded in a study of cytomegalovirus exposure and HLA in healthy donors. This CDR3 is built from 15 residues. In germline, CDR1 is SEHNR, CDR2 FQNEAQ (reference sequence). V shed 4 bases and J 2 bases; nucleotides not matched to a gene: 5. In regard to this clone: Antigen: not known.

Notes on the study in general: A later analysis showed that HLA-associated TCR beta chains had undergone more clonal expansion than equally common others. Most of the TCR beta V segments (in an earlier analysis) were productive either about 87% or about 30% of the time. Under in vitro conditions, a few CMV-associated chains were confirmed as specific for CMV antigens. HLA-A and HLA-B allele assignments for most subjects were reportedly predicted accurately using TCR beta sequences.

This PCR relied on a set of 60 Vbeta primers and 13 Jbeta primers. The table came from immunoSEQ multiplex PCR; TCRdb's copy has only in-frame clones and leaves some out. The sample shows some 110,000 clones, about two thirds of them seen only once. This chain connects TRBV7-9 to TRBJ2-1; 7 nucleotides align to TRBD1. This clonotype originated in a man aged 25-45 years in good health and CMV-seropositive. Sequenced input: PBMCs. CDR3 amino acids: CASSSRDSPYNEQFF. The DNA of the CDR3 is TGTGCCAGCAGCTCCAGGGACAGTCCCTACAATGAGCAGTTCTTC.